This TCR beta chain stems from a study of T-cell memory formation after mild COVID-19. Study outcomes and limitations: Contracting clones from day 15 to 85 showed balanced CD4/CD8; later expanders favored CD4+.

From germline, CDR1 is SEHNR and CDR2 FQNEAQ (reference sequence). The V end lost 5 bases, the J end lost 0 bases, and 11 bases lay between the germline ends. This CDR3 comprises 15 residues. This clonotype was observed many times. Its antigen is as yet unknown. Barcoded TCR alpha and TCR beta cDNA libraries with UMIs came from 5'RACE using constant-segment primers. TCRdb reanalysed the 5' RACE reads using MiXCR and keeps one entry per CDR3 protein. The sample lists hundreds of thousands of distinct CDR3 sequences, approximately 24% occurring once. The chain recombines TRBV7-9 with TRBJ2-1; D perhaps matches TRBD1 (6 bases). The sample taken for sequencing was PBMCs or a T cell subset sorted from them (not recorded which). This clonotype was obtained from an adult woman who had mild COVID-19 (a few samples of this study predate the infection). Cell type and time point are not known. CDR3 DNA sequence: TGTGCCAGCAGCGAGACAGGCAGCTCCTACAATGAGCAGTTCTTC. Translated: CASSETGSSYNEQFF.